The 9 T cell receptor beta chains below were found in one sample sequenced in a study of lymphopenia after photon versus proton radiotherapy. Here immunoSEQ multiplex PCR was the method, and the copy in TCRdb shows in-frame clones only, minus some. The data show 60,000 to 75,000 clones, around 87% seen once. The source was peripheral blood, collected from a patient treated with proton-based radiotherapy. The receptors shown here come from an elderly man with esophageal cancer.

V and J are TRBV5-4 and TRBJ2-7, with 8 bases that match TRBD1. V lost 3 bases to trimming and J lost 0 bases; unmatched junction nucleotides: 5. This CDR3 has 15 amino acids. Germline V gene lookup returns CDR1 SGHNT and CDR2 YYREEE (reference sequence). CDR3 amino acids: CASSSGDRSSYEQYF. CDR3 coding DNA: TGTGCCAGCAGCTCGGGGGACAGGAGCTCCTACGAGCAGTACTTC.

The genes are TRBV2 and TRBJ1-1; TRBD1 matches 9 bases. CDR3 size: 11 residues. Trimming cost V 11 bases and J 5 bases; bases outside gene matches: 3. Germline loops: CDR1 SNHLY, CDR2 FYNNEI. The CDR3 coding sequence is TGTGCCGGAGACAGGGGGACTGAAGCTTTCTTT. Its protein product is CAGDRGTEAFF.

The chain couples TRBV15 to TRBJ1-2; D possibly corresponds to TRBD1 (6 bases). CDR1 is LNHNV and CDR2 is YYDKDF in the germline V gene (reference sequence). Between the trimmed V and J ends, which lost 0 bases and 5 bases, there was a span of 13 bases. The CDR3 loop spans 15 amino acids. CDR3 DNA sequence: TGTGCCACCAGCAGAGAGGGGGCCCCCTTATATGGCTACACCTTC. It codes for CATSREGAPLYGYTF.

Worth noting for this clone: Mismatch with germline at one junction end may stem from a read error. Other nucleotide sequences in the sample specify the same CDR3. This chain uses TRBV5-1 with TRBJ2-5, with 10 nucleotides matching TRBD1. The CDR3 has 16 residues. CDR1 SGHRS and CDR2 YFSETQ come from the germline V gene. In nucleotides, the CDR3 is TGTGCCAGCAGCTTGGCCGGGACAGGGGCCCAAGAGACCCAGTACTTC. This translates into CASSLAGTGAQETQYF.

This clone was counted once. The V and J genes are TRBV4-2 and TRBJ2-3; 7 bases align to TRBD1. V shed 4 bases, J shed 3 bases, and the junction held 7 bases outside the gene matches. The germline V gene has CDR1 LGHNA and CDR2 YNFKEQ. This CDR3 is 15 amino acids long. CDR3 amino acids: CASSLVGGLTDTQYF. The CDR3 DNA follows: TGTGCCAGCAGCCTTGTAGGGGGCTTGACAGATACGCAGTATTTT.

The chain links TRBV27 to TRBJ1-2; 8 bases agree with TRBD1. V shed 5 bases, J shed 2 bases, and the junction held 13 bases outside the gene matches. CDR3 length: 17 amino acids. In germline, CDR1 is MNHEY, CDR2 SMNVEV (reference sequence). The CDR3 loop is CASSHRGSQVRNYGYTF. CDR3 coding DNA: TGTGCCAGCAGTCACAGGGGGAGTCAAGTTCGCAACTATGGCTACACCTTC.

The chain uses TRBV5-4 and TRBJ1-1; D possibly corresponds to TRBD1 (6 bases). The CDR3 covers 14 residues. The V and J ends lost 1 base and 4 bases respectively, with 11 bases between them. From germline, CDR1 is SGHNT and CDR2 YYREEE (reference sequence). The CDR3 region is CASSLTGMGTEAFF. CDR3 nucleotide sequence: TGTGCCAGCAGCTTGACAGGGATGGGCACTGAAGCTTTCTTT.

The chain combines TRBV21-1 with TRBJ2-2; the table's D call, TRBD2, was not checked against the DNA. TRBV21-1 is a pseudogene segment. The CDR3 has 15 residues. The CDR3: CASSKSLASTGELFF. The CDR3 coding sequence is TGTGCCAGCAGCAAATCTCTAGCGTCGACCGGGGAGCTGTTTTTT.

The chain links TRBV5-1 to TRBJ2-7; possibly TRBD2 for D (6 bases). The CDR3 has 14 amino acids. V lost 1 base to trimming and J lost 5 bases, with 13 bases between them. Germline CDR1 reads SGHRS; CDR2 reads YFSETQ. CDR3 coding DNA: TGCGCCAGCAGCTTGTCCGCGGGGACCCACGAGCAGTACTTC. Its protein product is CASSLSAGTHEQYF. Full variable domain (rest looked up from reference TRBV5-1 and TRBJ2-7): KAGVTQTPRYLIKTRGQQVTLSCSPISGHRSVSWYQQTPGQGLQFLFEYFSETQRNKGNFPGRFSGRQFSNSRSEMNVSTLELGDSALYLCASSLSAGTHEQYFGPGTRLTVT.